The 26 T cell receptor beta chains presented below share a single source sample, sequenced in a study of beta chain features in type 1 diabetes. cDNA synthesis used the whole RNA isolate, giving expressed TCRB sequences. Data came from immunoSEQ multiplex PCR; TCRdb stores just in-frame clones and leaves some out. The data show roughly 230,000 clones, over 9.5% seen once. Sequencing was carried out using naive CD4+ T cells from blood. The origin of the receptors is a woman aged 18-35 years in good health.

This clone was seen only a few times. The chain has TRBV4-1 and TRBJ2-7, with 9 bases fitting TRBD2. V shed 4 bases, J shed 0 bases, and the junction held 7 bases outside the gene matches. Germline CDR1 and CDR2: MGHRA and YSYEKL. This CDR3 contains 16 residues. CDR3 sequence (DNA): TGCGCCAGCAGCCGTAGCGGGAGTGCCCTCTCCTACGAGCAGTACTTC. Translating gives CASSRSGSALSYEQYF.

The rearrangement links TRBV4-1 to TRBJ2-1; 9 positions match TRBD2. The ends lost 4 bases at V and 8 bases at J; junction bases unmatched: 9. The germline V gene has CDR1 MGHRA and CDR2 YSYEKL. This CDR3 is 15 amino acids long. The CDR3 sequence: CASSRLAGTTDEQFF. The CDR3 DNA sequence: TGCGCCAGCAGCCGCCTAGCGGGAACGACCGATGAGCAGTTCTTC.

This clone was picked up a small number of times. V and J are TRBV2 and TRBJ2-7; 8 nucleotides line up with TRBD1. The CDR3 contains 14 residues. V dropped 5 bases and J dropped 5; count of bases not matched to a gene: 8. The germline CDR1 and CDR2 sequences are SNHLY and FYNNEI. Written as DNA, the CDR3 is TGTGCCAGCAGTTCGACAGGGGAGGTCCACGAGCAGTACTTC. It specifies CASSSTGEVHEQYF. The variable domain in full, completed from reference TRBV2 and TRBJ2-7, reads EPEVTQTPSHQVTQMGQEVILRCVPISNHLYFYWYRQILGQKVEFLVSFYNNEISEKSEIFDDQFSVERPDGSNFTLKIRSTKLEDSAMYFCASSSTGEVHEQYFGPGTRLTVT.

The rearrangement links TRBV12-5 to TRBJ1-2; D is uncertain. CDR3 length: 12 residues. The V gene's germline CDR1 is LGHNT and CDR2 FRNRAP. V was shortened by 6 bases and J by 8 bases, with 13 bases between the two germline ends. The CDR3 bases are TGTGCTAGTGGCAGTCAAGGAGAAGGCTACACCTTC. This translates into CASGSQGEGYTF.

The genes are TRBV7-2 and TRBJ2-7, with D possibly TRBD1 on 6 matching bases. V lost 7 bases, J lost 3 bases, and 19 bases lay in between. The CDR3 is made up of 15 amino acids. Germline V gives CDR1 SGHTA, CDR2 FQGNSA. The CDR3 loop is CASTAQQGSHYEQYF. CDR3 DNA sequence: TGTGCCAGCACCGCCCAACAGGGTTCTCACTACGAGCAGTACTTC.

A few counts support this clone. The CDR3 coding sequence is TGTGCCAGCAGCAAAGGACAGGGGGCGGCGGCTGGAAACACCATATATTTT. It yields the protein CASSKGQGAAAGNTIYF. The chain recombines TRBV5-4 with TRBJ1-3, with 11 nucleotides matching TRBD1. This CDR3 region has 17 residues. The germline CDR1 and CDR2 sequences are SGHNT and YYREEE (reference sequence). V dropped 4 bases and J dropped 2; count of bases not matched to a gene: 8.

This clone has a handful of counts. The chain combines TRBV5-1 with TRBJ2-7, with 9 bases matching TRBD1. This CDR3 contains 14 residues. Trimming took 4 bases from V and 2 from J; bases not matched to a gene: 4. The V gene's germline CDR1 is SGHRS and CDR2 YFSETQ. The CDR3: CASSGTGGTYEQYF. CDR3 sequence (DNA): TGCGCCAGCAGCGGAACAGGGGGCACCTACGAGCAGTACTTC.

This clone was observed a few times. The chain has TRBV5-1 and TRBJ1-1, with TRBD1 matching over 7 bases. The J segment lost 1 base and the V segment lost 1 base, leaving 4 bases of the junction unmatched. Per the germline V gene, CDR1 is SGHRS and CDR2 is YFSETQ. The CDR3 loop spans 15 amino acids. Here the CDR3 DNA reads TGCGCCAGCAGCTTGACAGGGGTCGGGAACACTGAAGCTTTCTTT. It yields the protein CASSLTGVGNTEAFF.

The chain is built from TRBV6-6 and TRBJ1-2, with D perhaps TRBD1 (5 bases). This CDR3 comprises 13 residues. Germline V gives CDR1 MNHNY, CDR2 SVGAGI (reference sequence). V was trimmed by 6 bases and J by 4 bases, leaving 12 bases between them. CDR3 sequence (DNA): TGTGCCAGCAGCCCCCGACAGCCCTATGGCTACACCTTC. Encoded protein: CASSPRQPYGYTF.

The gene calls are TRBV11-2 and TRBJ1-2; D is uncertain. Germline loops: CDR1 SGHAT, CDR2 FQNNGV. This CDR3 has 14 amino acids. Trimming cost V 0 bases and J 6 bases, with 11 bases left between them. The CDR3 loop reads CASSLEPGLHGYTF. CDR3 nucleotide sequence: TGTGCCAGCAGCTTAGAGCCAGGACTCCATGGCTACACCTTC.

This chain uses TRBV5-1 with TRBJ2-1; 7 bases line up with TRBD2. The germline CDR1 and CDR2 sequences are SGHRS and YFSETQ. V dropped 5 bases and J dropped 9; count of bases not matched to a gene: 14. This CDR3 has 15 residues. CDR3 in amino acids: CASRPGRGVSGEQFF. CDR3 coding DNA: TGCGCCAGCAGACCGGGACGGGGGGTAAGCGGTGAGCAGTTCTTC.

The rearrangement uses TRBV19 and TRBJ2-5, with 7 nucleotides matching TRBD1. The germline V gene encodes CDR1 LNHDA and CDR2 SQIVND (reference sequence). The trim removed 6 bases at V and 5 bases at J, leaving 6 bases unmatched. There are 13 residues in the CDR3. As DNA, the CDR3 is TGTGCCAGTAGCGCAGGGGGTCGCGAGACCCAGTACTTC. This gives the protein CASSAGGRETQYF.

The chain joins TRBV30 to TRBJ1-2; 7 bases match TRBD1. The germline V gene encodes CDR1 GTSNPN and CDR2 SVGIG (reference sequence). The CDR3 spans 15 residues. Trimming at V came to 5 bases and at J to 4 bases, leaving 13 bases not matched to a gene. The CDR3 loop reads CAWGVTGAVGYGYTF. The CDR3 DNA is TGTGCCTGGGGGGTTACAGGGGCGGTTGGCTATGGCTACACCTTC.

The J gene is TRBJ1-3, the V gene TRBV7-9; 7 bases line up with TRBD1. This CDR3 comprises 15 residues. The J segment lost 0 bases and the V segment lost 3 bases, leaving 2 bases of the junction unmatched. CDR1 is SEHNR and CDR2 is FQNEAQ in the germline V gene (reference sequence). As DNA, the CDR3 is TGTGCCAGCAGCTTCGACAGGGACTCTGGAAACACCATATATTTT. It yields the protein CASSFDRDSGNTIYF.

This sequence joins TRBV11-2 and TRBJ2-4, with 7 bases fitting TRBD2. The CDR3 extends over 15 amino acids. Germline values: CDR1 SGHAT, CDR2 FQNNGV. J lost 6 bases, V lost 3 bases, and 8 bases had no gene match. The CDR3 sequence: CASSLGLGGGNIQYF. CDR3 coding DNA: TGTGCCAGCAGCTTGGGGTTGGGGGGGGGAAACATTCAGTACTTC.

The CDR3 protein is CASSPFNRENNEQFF. CDR3 nucleotide sequence: TGCGCCAGCAGCCCCTTTAACAGGGAGAACAATGAGCAGTTCTTC. The chain links TRBV5-1 to TRBJ2-1; weak D call: TRBD1 (6 bases). Germline CDR1 reads SGHRS; CDR2 reads YFSETQ. The CDR3 has 15 amino acids. The V end lost 4 bases, the J end lost 5 bases, and 16 bases lay between the germline ends.

This clone was counted only a few times. The rearrangement uses TRBV5-1 and TRBJ2-7; a weak D match, TRBD1 (6 bases). V was cut by 4 bases and J by 0 bases, with 8 bases left in between. Germline V gene sequence: CDR1 SGHRS, CDR2 YFSETQ. There are 13 residues in the CDR3. This chain's CDR3 is CASSIGGSYEQYF. As DNA, the CDR3 is TGCGCCAGCAGCATAGGGGGCTCCTACGAGCAGTACTTC.

The chain is built from TRBV5-4 and TRBJ1-4; possible D gene TRBD1, 5 bases. V lost 2 bases to trimming and J lost 0 bases, with 8 bases between them. This CDR3 has 15 residues. The germline V gene encodes CDR1 SGHNT and CDR2 YYREEE (reference sequence). CDR3 region: CASSFGGATNEKLFF. In DNA, the CDR3 is TGTGCCAGCAGCTTCGGGGGAGCAACTAATGAAAAACTGTTTTTT.

The V and J genes are TRBV30 and TRBJ2-5, with TRBD1 identical over 10 bases. This CDR3 is built from 15 residues. Germline CDR1 GTSNPN, CDR2 SVGIG (reference sequence). J was trimmed by 3 bases and V by 0 bases; bases with no gene match: 4. CDR3: CAWSVGTGVKETQYF. DNA for the CDR3: TGTGCCTGGAGTGTAGGGACAGGGGTTAAAGAGACCCAGTACTTC. Based on the CDR3 plus reference TRBV30 and TRBJ2-5, the full variable domain is SQTIHQWPATLVQPVGSPLSLECTVEGTSNPNLYWYRQAAGRGLQLLFYSVGIGQISSEVPQNLSASRPQDRQFILSSKKLLLSDSGFYLCAWSVGTGVKETQYFGPGTRLLVL.

This clone was counted a few times. The rearrangement joins TRBV6-1 to TRBJ1-2; possible D gene TRBD1, 6 bases. V lost 7 bases, J lost 4 bases, and 16 bases lay in between. The germline V gene encodes CDR1 MNHNS and CDR2 SASEGT. The CDR3 is 14 amino acids. CDR3 loop: CASTRAGAVYGYTF. The CDR3 region has the DNA TGTGCCAGCACCCGAGCAGGGGCGGTCTATGGCTACACCTTC.

The chain uses TRBV27 and TRBJ2-7; D might be TRBD1 (6 bases). Per the germline V gene, CDR1 is MNHEY and CDR2 is SMNVEV (reference sequence). The CDR3 is made up of 13 amino acids. The V and J ends lost 6 bases and 2 bases respectively, with 11 bases between them. CDR3 in amino acids: CASRGQGTYEQYF. CDR3 coding DNA: TGTGCCAGCAGGGGGCAGGGGACCTACGAGCAGTACTTC.

This clone occurred a few times. The chain combines TRBV5-1 with TRBJ1-1; a weak D match, TRBD1 (5 bases). The ends were cut back, 4 bases at V and 1 base at J, with 8 bases in the middle. Germline CDR1 SGHRS, CDR2 YFSETQ. CDR3 length: 13 amino acids. The CDR3 bases are TGCGCCAGCAGCAGACAGCCGAACACTGAAGCTTTCTTT. The encoded protein is CASSRQPNTEAFF.

This clone came up a few times. V and J are TRBV9 and TRBJ2-1; 8 nucleotides line up with TRBD2. V shed 8 bases, J shed 5 bases, and the junction held 9 bases outside the gene matches. The CDR3 has 14 amino acids. CDR1 is SGDLS, CDR2 YYNGEE, per germline. The CDR3 spells CASGRLAGDNEQFF. For the CDR3, the DNA is TGTGCCAGTGGCCGGCTAGCGGGTGACAATGAGCAGTTCTTC.

There are many counts of this clone. The V and J genes are TRBV9 and TRBJ1-5; D not resolved. This CDR3 has 15 amino acids. V was clipped by 4 bases and J by 4 bases, with 15 bases between them. Germline CDR1 SGDLS, CDR2 YYNGEE. The CDR3 spells CASSIGEGRNQPQHF. CDR3 in DNA: TGTGCCAGCAGCATTGGAGAGGGTCGGAATCAGCCCCAGCATTTT.

This clone was picked up a small number of times. This chain's CDR3 is CASSLGGMRERRETQYF. CDR3 sequence (DNA): TGCGCCAGCAGCTTGGGGGGCATGCGGGAGAGGAGGGAGACCCAGTACTTC. The rearrangement uses TRBV5-1 and TRBJ2-5; 7 positions agree with TRBD2. There are 17 residues in the CDR3. Germline loops: CDR1 SGHRS, CDR2 YFSETQ. The V segment lost 0 bases and the J segment 5 bases; nucleotides outside the gene matches: 13.

This clone was detected only a few times. V and J are TRBV7-3 and TRBJ2-4, with 11 bases lining up with TRBD1. The CDR3 length is 15 residues. With 5 bases clipped from V and 7 bases from J, the junction kept 7 bases outside the gene matches. Germline CDR1 SGHTA, CDR2 FQGTGA. CDR3 nucleotides: TGTGCCAGCAGCGTAGCCGGGACAGGGGGGAACATTCAGTACTTC. Translated, it gives CASSVAGTGGNIQYF.